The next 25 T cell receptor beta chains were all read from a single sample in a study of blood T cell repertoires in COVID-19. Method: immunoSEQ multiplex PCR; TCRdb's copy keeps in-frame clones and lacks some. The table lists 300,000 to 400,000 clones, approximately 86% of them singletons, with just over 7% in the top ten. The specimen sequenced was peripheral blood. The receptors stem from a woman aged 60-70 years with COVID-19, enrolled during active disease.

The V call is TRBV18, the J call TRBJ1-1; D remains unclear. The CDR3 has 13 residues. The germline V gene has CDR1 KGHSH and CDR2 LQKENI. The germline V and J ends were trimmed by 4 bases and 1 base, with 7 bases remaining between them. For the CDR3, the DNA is TGTGCCAGCTCACTGGGCCGGAACACTGAAGCTTTCTTT. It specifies CASSLGRNTEAFF.

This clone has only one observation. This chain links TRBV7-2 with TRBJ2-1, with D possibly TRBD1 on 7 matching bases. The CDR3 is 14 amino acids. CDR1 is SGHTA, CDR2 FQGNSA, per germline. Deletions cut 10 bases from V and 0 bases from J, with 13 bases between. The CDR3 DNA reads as TGTGCCACCCGCGGGGACAGCTCCTACAATGAGCAGTTCTTC. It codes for CATRGDSSYNEQFF.

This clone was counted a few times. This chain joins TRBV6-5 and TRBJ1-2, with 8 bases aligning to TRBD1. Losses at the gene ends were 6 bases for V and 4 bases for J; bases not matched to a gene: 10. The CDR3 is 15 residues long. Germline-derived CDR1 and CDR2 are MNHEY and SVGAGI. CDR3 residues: CASSSTQGAGYGYTF. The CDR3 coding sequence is TGTGCCAGCAGCTCAACCCAGGGGGCCGGCTATGGCTACACCTTC.

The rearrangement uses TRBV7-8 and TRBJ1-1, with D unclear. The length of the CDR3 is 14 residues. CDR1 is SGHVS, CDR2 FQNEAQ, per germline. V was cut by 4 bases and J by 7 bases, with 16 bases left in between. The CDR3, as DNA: TGTGCCAGCAGCTACCCCGGTCGAGGGAATGAAGCTTTCTTT. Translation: CASSYPGRGNEAFF.

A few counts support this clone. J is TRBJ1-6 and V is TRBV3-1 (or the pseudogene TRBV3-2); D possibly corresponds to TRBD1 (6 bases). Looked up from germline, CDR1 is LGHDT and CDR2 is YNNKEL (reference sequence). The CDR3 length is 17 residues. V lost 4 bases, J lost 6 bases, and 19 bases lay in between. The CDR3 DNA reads TGTGCCAGCAGCCCCGGTTACCCAGGGGCGGGTAATTCACCCCTCCACTTT. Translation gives CASSPGYPGAGNSPLHF.

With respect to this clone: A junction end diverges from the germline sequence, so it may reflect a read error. The CDR3 nucleotides read TGTGCCAGCAGCCCCATGACGGGGAACCAGGAGACCCAGTACTTC. Amino acid sequence: CASSPMTGNQETQYF. This chain joins TRBV6-5 and TRBJ2-5; D may be TRBD2 (5 bases). This CDR3 is built from 15 residues. CDR1 is MNHEY and CDR2 is SVGAGI in the germline V gene.

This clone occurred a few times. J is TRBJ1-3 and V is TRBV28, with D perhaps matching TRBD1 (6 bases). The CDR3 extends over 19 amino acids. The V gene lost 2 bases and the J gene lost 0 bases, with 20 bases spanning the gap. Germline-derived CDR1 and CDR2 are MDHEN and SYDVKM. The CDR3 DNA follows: TGTGCCAGCAGTTTACGGAGGTCCCGGGACATTACCTCTGGAAACACCATATATTTT. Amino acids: CASSLRRSRDITSGNTIYF. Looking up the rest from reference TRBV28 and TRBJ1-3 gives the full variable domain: DVKVTQSSRYLVKRTGEKVFLECVQDMDHENMFWYRQDPGLGLRLIYFSYDVKMKEKGDIPEGYSVSREKKERFSLILESASTNQTSMYLCASSLRRSRDITSGNTIYFGEGSWLTVV.

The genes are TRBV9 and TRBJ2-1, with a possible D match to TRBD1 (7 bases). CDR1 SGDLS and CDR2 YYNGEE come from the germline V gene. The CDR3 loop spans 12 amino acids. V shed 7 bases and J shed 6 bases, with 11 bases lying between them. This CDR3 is CASGQGGNEQFF. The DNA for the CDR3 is TGTGCCAGCGGGCAGGGGGGCAATGAGCAGTTCTTC. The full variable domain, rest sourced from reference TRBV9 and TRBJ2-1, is DSGVTQTPKHLITATGQRVTLRCSPRSGDLSVYWYQQSLDQGLQFLIQYYNGEERAKGNILERFSAQQFPDLHSELNLSSLELGDSALYFCASGQGGNEQFFGPGTRLTVL.

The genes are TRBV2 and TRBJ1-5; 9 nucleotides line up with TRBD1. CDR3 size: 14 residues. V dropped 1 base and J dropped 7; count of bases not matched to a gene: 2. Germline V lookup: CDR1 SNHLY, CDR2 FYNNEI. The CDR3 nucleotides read TGTGCCAGCAGTGAAGGACAGGGGGAGCAGCCCCAGCATTTT. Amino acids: CASSEGQGEQPQHF. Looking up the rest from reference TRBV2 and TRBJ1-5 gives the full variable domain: EPEVTQTPSHQVTQMGQEVILRCVPISNHLYFYWYRQILGQKVEFLVSFYNNEISEKSEIFDDQFSVERPDGSNFTLKIRSTKLEDSAMYFCASSEGQGEQPQHFGDGTRLSIL.

CDR3 sequence reads: CASSQAEGQPQHF. CDR3 in DNA: TGTGCCAGCAGCCAAGCCGAGGGACAGCCCCAGCATTTT. The chain uses TRBV3-1 (or the pseudogene TRBV3-2) and TRBJ1-5; D call uncertain. The CDR3 totals 13 residues. Germline CDR1 LGHDT, CDR2 YNNKEL (reference sequence). Trimming stripped 1 base from V and 7 bases from J, with 8 bases between.

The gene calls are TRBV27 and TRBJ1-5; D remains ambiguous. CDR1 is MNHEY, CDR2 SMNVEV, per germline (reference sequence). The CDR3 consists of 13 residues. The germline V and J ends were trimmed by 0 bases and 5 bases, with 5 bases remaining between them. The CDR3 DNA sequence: TGTGCCAGCAGTTTATCGAGGGATCAGCCCCAGCATTTT. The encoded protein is CASSLSRDQPQHF.

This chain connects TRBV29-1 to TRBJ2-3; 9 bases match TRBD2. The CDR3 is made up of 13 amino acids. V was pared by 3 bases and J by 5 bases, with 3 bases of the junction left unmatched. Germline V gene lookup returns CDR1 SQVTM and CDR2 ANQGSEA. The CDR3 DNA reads TGCAGCGTTGAGGGCGGGGGGGGAGATACGCAGTATTTT. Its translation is CSVEGGGGDTQYF.

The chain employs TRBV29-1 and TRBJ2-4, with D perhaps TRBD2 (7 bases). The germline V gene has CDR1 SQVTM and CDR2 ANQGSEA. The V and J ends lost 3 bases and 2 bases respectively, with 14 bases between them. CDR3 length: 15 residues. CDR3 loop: CSVDGGPGPKNIQYF. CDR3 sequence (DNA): TGCAGCGTTGACGGGGGGCCGGGACCCAAAAACATTCAGTACTTC.

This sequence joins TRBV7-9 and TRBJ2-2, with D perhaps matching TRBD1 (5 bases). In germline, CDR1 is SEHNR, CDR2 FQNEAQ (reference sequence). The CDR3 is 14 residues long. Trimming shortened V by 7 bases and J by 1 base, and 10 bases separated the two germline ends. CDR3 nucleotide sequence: TGTGCCAGCATGCTTACAGGGAACACCGGGGAGCTGTTTTTT. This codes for CASMLTGNTGELFF. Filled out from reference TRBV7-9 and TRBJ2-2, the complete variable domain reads DTGVSQNPRHKITKRGQNVTFRCDPISEHNRLYWYRQTLGQGPEFLTYFQNEAQLEKSRLLSDRFSAERPKGSFSTLEIQRTEQGDSAMYLCASMLTGNTGELFFGEGSRLTVL.

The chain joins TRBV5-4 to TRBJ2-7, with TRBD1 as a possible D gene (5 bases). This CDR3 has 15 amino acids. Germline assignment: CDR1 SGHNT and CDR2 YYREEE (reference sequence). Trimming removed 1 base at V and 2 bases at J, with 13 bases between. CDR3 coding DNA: TGTGCCAGCAGCTTGCTCACAGGTGCCCCCTACGAGCAGTACTTC. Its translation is CASSLLTGAPYEQYF.

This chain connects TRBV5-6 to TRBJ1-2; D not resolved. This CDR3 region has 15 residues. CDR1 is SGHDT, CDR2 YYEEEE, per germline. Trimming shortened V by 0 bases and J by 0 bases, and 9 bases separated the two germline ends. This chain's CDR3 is CASSLGGGPNYGYTF. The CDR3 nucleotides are TGTGCCAGCAGCTTGGGAGGAGGGCCTAACTATGGCTACACCTTC.

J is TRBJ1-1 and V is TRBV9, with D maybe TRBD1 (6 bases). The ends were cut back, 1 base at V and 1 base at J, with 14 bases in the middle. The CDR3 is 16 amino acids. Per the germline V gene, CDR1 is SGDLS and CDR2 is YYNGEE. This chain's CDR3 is CASSVSPTTGNTEAFF. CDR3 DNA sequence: TGTGCCAGCAGCGTAAGTCCCACGACAGGGAACACTGAAGCTTTCTTT.

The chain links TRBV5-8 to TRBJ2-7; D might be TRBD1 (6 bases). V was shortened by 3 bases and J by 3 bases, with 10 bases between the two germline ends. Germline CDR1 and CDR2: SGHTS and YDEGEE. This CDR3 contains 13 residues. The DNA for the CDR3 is TGTGCCAGCAGCTCAGGGGCCCGCTACGAGCAGTACTTC. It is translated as CASSSGARYEQYF.

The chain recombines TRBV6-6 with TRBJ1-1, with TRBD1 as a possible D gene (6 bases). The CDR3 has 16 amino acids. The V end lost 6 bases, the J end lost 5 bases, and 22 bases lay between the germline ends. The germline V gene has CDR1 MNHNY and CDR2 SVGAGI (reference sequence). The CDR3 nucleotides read TGTGCCAGCAGGGCTACCCTAGGGGGGGGCGGAACTGAAGCTTTCTTT. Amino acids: CASRATLGGGGTEAFF.

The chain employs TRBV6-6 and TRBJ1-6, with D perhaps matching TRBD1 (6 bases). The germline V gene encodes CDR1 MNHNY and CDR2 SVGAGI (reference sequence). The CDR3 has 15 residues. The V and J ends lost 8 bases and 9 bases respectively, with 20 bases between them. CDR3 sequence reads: CASSQSGGEGSPLHF. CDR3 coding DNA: TGTGCCAGCTCCCAAAGCGGGGGCGAGGGTTCACCCCTCCACTTT.

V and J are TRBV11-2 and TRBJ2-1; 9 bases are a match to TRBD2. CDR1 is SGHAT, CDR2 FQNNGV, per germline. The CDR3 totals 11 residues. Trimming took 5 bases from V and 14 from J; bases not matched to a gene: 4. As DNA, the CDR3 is TGTGCCAGCAGCAGCGGGGGGCCGGAGTTCTTC. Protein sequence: CASSSGGPEFF. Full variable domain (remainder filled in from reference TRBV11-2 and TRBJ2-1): EAGVAQSPRYKIIEKRQSVAFWCNPISGHATLYWYQQILGQGPKLLIQFQNNGVVDDSQLPKDRFSAERLKGVDSTLKIQPAKLEDSAVYLCASSSGGPEFFGPGTRLTVL.

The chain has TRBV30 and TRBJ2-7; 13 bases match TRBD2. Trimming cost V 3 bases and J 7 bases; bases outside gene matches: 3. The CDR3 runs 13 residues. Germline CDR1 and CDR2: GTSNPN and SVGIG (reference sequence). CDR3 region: CAWRTSGGREQYF. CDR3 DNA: TGTGCCTGGAGGACTAGCGGGGGGAGAGAGCAGTACTTC.

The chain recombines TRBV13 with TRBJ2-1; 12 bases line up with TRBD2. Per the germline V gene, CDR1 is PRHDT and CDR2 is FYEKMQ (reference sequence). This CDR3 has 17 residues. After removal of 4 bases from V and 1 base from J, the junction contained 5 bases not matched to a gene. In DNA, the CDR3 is TGTGCCAGCAGCTCCCGGACTAGCGGGGCATCCTACAATGAGCAGTTCTTC. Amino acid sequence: CASSSRTSGASYNEQFF.

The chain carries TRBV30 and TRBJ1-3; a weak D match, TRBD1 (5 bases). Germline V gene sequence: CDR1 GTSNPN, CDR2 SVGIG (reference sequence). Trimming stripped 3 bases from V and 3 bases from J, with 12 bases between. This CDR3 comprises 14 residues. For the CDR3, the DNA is TGTGCCTGGAGGGTGGGGGGGAATGGAAACACCATATATTTT. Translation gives CAWRVGGNGNTIYF.

CDR3 coding DNA: TGTGCCAGCAGCTTGGATCGGGGAGGGGAGACCCAGTACTTC. Its protein is CASSLDRGGETQYF. The chain employs TRBV5-4 and TRBJ2-5; TRBD2 matches at 7 bases. J gave up 5 bases and V 0 bases, and 4 bases lay outside the gene matches. The CDR3 runs 14 residues. Germline CDR1 reads SGHNT; CDR2 reads YYREEE (reference sequence).